Here is one T cell receptor beta chain with its context. Clinical history reported by participants formed the basis on which cohorts were assigned. The table came from immunoSEQ multiplex PCR; TCRdb's copy has only in-frame clones and leaves some out. The table lists 200,000 to 250,000 clones, around 86% of them singletons, with 3.5% to 4% in the top ten. This CDR3 spans 17 amino acids. Between the trimmed V and J ends, which lost 3 bases and 8 bases, there was a span of 22 bases. Germline V lookup: CDR1 KGHSH, CDR2 LQKENI. The sample originates from a study of blood T cell repertoires in COVID-19. The sample taken for sequencing was PBMCs or T cells enriched from blood (not recorded which). The V and J genes are TRBV18 and TRBJ1-4; D perhaps matches TRBD1 (6 bases). The TCR sequence derives from a woman aged 40 to 50 with acute COVID-19. The CDR3 nucleotides read TGTGCCAGCTCACCGAGCCCTACGGGGGGCTTAAGGGAAAAACTGTTTTTT. Protein sequence: CASSPSPTGGLREKLFF. Drawing the rest from reference TRBV18 and TRBJ1-4, the complete variable domain is NAGVMQNPRHLVRRRGQEARLRCSPMKGHSHVYWYRQLPEEGLKFMVYLQKENIIDESGMPKERFSAEFPKEGPSILRIQQVVRGDSAAYFCASSPSPTGGLREKLFFGSGTQLSVL.